This is a list of T cell receptor beta chains from one sample in a study of T-cell reconstitution after alpha-beta-depleted transplantation in children. TCRdb re-called the PCR reads through MiXCR, storing one row per CDR3 protein. The sample shows about 610,000 distinct CDR3 sequences, about 10% of them seen only once. Specimen: PBMCs from the stem cell graft donor, collected from the stem cell graft. Every receptor here comes from a human donor who donated a stem cell graft to a child with acute myeloid leukemia. Each CDR3 is given with its conserved first and last residue. The order of the fields is J gene, clone size, D gene, V gene, CDR3 length, CDR3 DNA, CDR3 protein. D genes are given only for firm matches. Expanded clones are given a class, and other clones once, few, many or no size at all.

TRBJ2-1	few	TRBD1	TRBV6-1	14	TGTGCCAGCAGCCAGGGGACAGGGGATCATGAGCAGTTCTTC	CASSQGTGDHEQFF
TRBJ2-2	few	-	TRBV7-2	13	TGTGCCAGCAGCTTATTTGACACCGGGGAGCTGTTTTTT	CASSLFDTGELFF
TRBJ2-1	few	TRBD1	TRBV7-2	12	TGTGCCAGCAGCTTGGACAGGGGCCAGCAGTTCTTC	CASSLDRGQQFF
TRBJ1-1	many	-	TRBV20-1	14	TGCAGTCCTAGAGAGGGACTCGGGGCCACTGAAGCTTTCTTT	CSPREGLGATEAFF
TRBJ2-1	few	TRBD2	TRBV7-6	16	TGTGCCAGCAGCTTAGTAGCTAGCGGAAATTACAATGAGCAGTTCTTC	CASSLVASGNYNEQFF
TRBJ2-6	-	-	TRBV12-3/TRBV12-4	14	TGCTGCTTCTCGGGCGAGGCTGGGGCCAACGTCCTGACTTTC	CCFSGEAGANVLTF
TRBJ2-7	few	TRBD2	TRBV20-1	16	TGCAGTGCTGGCATAACGAGCGGGAGCCCCAGTCACGAGCAGTACTTC	CSAGITSGSPSHEQYF
TRBJ2-1	many	-	TRBV7-3	14	TGTGCCAGCAGCACCGAGGGGATAGGCTATGAGCAGTTCTTC	CASSTEGIGYEQFF
TRBJ2-1	-	TRBD2	TRBV5-1	14	TGCGCCAGCGAACTAGCGGGAGGGTACAATGAGCAGTTCTTC	CASELAGGYNEQFF
TRBJ1-3	few	-	TRBV15	14	TGTGCCACCAGCAGAGGCAGCTCTGGAAACACCATATATTTT	CATSRGSSGNTIYF
TRBJ2-5	many	-	TRBV25-1	14	TGTGCCAGCAGTGGGGGGACATCTCAAGAGACCCAGTACTTC	CASSGGTSQETQYF
TRBJ1-1	few	-	TRBV27	13	TGTGCCAGCAGCGAAACACCGAACACTGAAGCTTTCTTT	CASSETPNTEAFF
TRBJ2-7	-	TRBD1	TRBV7-9	15	TGTGCCAGCAGCCAACAATACAGGGGGGATGACGAGCAGTACTTC	CASSQQYRGDDEQYF
TRBJ2-1	many	TRBD2	TRBV20-1	15	TGCAGTGCTAGACCCAGGTGGCGGGAGGATTGGCGGCAGTTCTTC	CSARPRWREDWRQFF
TRBJ2-2	-	-	TRBV12-3/TRBV12-4	16	TGTGCCAGCAGTCCGTACTACTTATCCAGGACCGGGGAGCTGTTTTTT	CASSPYYLSRTGELFF
TRBJ2-7	-	TRBD1	TRBV3-1	18	TGTGCCAGCAGCCCCTATGGGCGAGGGGGCCCTTACTCCTACGAGCAGTACTTC	CASSPYGRGGPYSYEQYF
TRBJ2-7	few	-	TRBV7-6	13	TGTGCCAGCAGCCCGGGACGGATATACGAGCAGTACTTC	CASSPGRIYEQYF
TRBJ2-6	few	-	TRBV28	16	TGTGCCAGCAGTTCAGACAGGACCTCTGGGGCCAACGTCCTGACTTTC	CASSSDRTSGANVLTF
TRBJ1-1	-	-	TRBV9	14	TGTGCCAGCAGCGTAGAATCCGGTACGGGTGAAGCTTTCTTT	CASSVESGTGEAFF
TRBJ1-2	few	-	TRBV30	14	TGTGCCTGGAGTCTCCGGGTAGGCAACTATGGCTACACCTTC	CAWSLRVGNYGYTF
TRBJ2-5	-	TRBD1	TRBV7-2	13	TGTGCCAGCAGCCGGACAGGGATCGAGACCCAGTACTTC	CASSRTGIETQYF
TRBJ2-7	few	TRBD1	TRBV29-1	13	TGCAGCGGTGGGACAGGGGGAATCTACGAGCAGTACTTC	CSGGTGGIYEQYF
TRBJ2-1	-	-	TRBV14	13	TGTGCCAGCAGCCCCAGCCGAGGTTGGGGGCAGTTCTTC	CASSPSRGWGQFF
TRBJ2-3	few	-	TRBV20-1	17	TGCAGTGCTAGAGATGGCCTGGGGCGGGGTGGCACAGATACGCAGTATTTT	CSARDGLGRGGTDTQYF
TRBJ2-3	-	-	TRBV15	13	TGTGCCACCAGACGGGGTGCCCCAGATACGCAGTATTTT	CATRRGAPDTQYF
TRBJ2-1	once	TRBD2	TRBV9	15	TGTGCCAGCAGCGCCGGACTAGCGGGCTGGAATGAGCAGTTCTTC	CASSAGLAGWNEQFF
TRBJ2-1	many	TRBD2	TRBV10-3	16	TGTGCCATCAGTGATCTTCCTAGCGGGGATTGGAATGAGCAGTTCTTC	CAISDLPSGDWNEQFF
TRBJ2-4	-	TRBD1	TRBV28	15	TGTGCCAGCAGTCCCCCCGGGACAGGTTTTGGCATTCAGTACTTC	CASSPPGTGFGIQYF
TRBJ1-5	-	-	TRBV30	13	TGTGCCTGGAGCGGGGGCGGCAATCAGCCCCAGCATTTT	CAWSGGGNQPQHF
TRBJ2-1	-	-	TRBV9	11	TGTGCCAGCGGAACGCACAATGAGCAGTTCTTC	CASGTHNEQFF
TRBJ1-4	-	-	TRBV10-3	18	TGTGCCATCAGTGGAGGAGGGGCAGGTCCTGCAACTAATGAAAAACTGTTTTTT	CAISGGGAGPATNEKLFF
TRBJ2-4	-	TRBD2	TRBV9	14	TGTGCCAGCAGCGTAGCTGGGGGGGTAGACATTCAGTACTTC	CASSVAGGVDIQYF
TRBJ2-4	many	-	TRBV20-1	14	TGCAGTGCTAGTCCCCCCGGGGGTAAAAACATTCAGTACTTC	CSASPPGGKNIQYF
TRBJ2-1	-	TRBD2	TRBV15	16	TGTGCCACCAGCAGGGGACTAGCGGGAGTGTACAATGAGCAGTTCTTC	CATSRGLAGVYNEQFF
TRBJ2-1	-	TRBD2	TRBV28	14	TGTGCCATAAGTGGGGACTATCAATATCACGAGCAGTTCTTC	CAISGDYQYHEQFF
TRBJ2-5	-	-	TRBV10-2	14	TGCGCCAGCAGGATAGACCTCCTCCAAGAGACCCAGTACTTC	CASRIDLLQETQYF
TRBJ2-1	-	TRBD2	TRBV3-1	17	TGTGCCAGCAGCCAAGATGAAGGACTAGCGGGAGCAGCTGAGCAGTTCTTC	CASSQDEGLAGAAEQFF
TRBJ2-7	-	TRBD2	TRBV28	17	TGTGCCAGCAGTTTATGGGTGGGACTAGCGGGGTCCTACGAGCAGTACTTC	CASSLWVGLAGSYEQYF
TRBJ2-7	-	TRBD2	TRBV7-2	15	TGTGCCAGCAGCTTAGGCCTAGCGGGAGACAACGAGCAGTACTTC	CASSLGLAGDNEQYF
TRBJ2-5	many	-	TRBV29-1	13	TGCAGCGTTGGCTGGACAGTCCAAGAGACCCAGTACTTC	CSVGWTVQETQYF
TRBJ2-1	many	-	TRBV11-2	13	TGTGCCAGCAGCTCCTTAATTGACAATGAGCAGTTCTTC	CASSSLIDNEQFF
TRBJ2-1	few	-	TRBV4-1	16	TGCGCCAGCAGTACACTCGGGTTGCTGGCCCACAATGAGCAGTTCTTC	CASSTLGLLAHNEQFF
TRBJ1-1	many	-	TRBV5-1	13	TGCGCCAGCAGCTGGGGGATGGGGGCTGAAGCTTTCTTT	CASSWGMGAEAFF
TRBJ2-7	few	-	TRBV27	15	TGTGCCAGCAGTTACTCGGGGCAGATCAGCTACGAGCAGTACTTC	CASSYSGQISYEQYF
TRBJ1-1	-	-	TRBV5-6	14	TGTGCCAGCAGCATGGGGCAGAGCTTCACTGAAGCTTTCTTT	CASSMGQSFTEAFF
TRBJ1-2	few	-	TRBV12-3/TRBV12-4	16	TGTGCCAGCACCCCTATGCGGTCAGGCGCTCCGGGTGGCTACACCTTC	CASTPMRSGAPGGYTF
TRBJ2-2	-	-	TRBV12-3/TRBV12-4	11	TGTGCCAGCACCCCGGAAGGGGAGCTGTTTTTT	CASTPEGELFF
TRBJ1-2	few	TRBD1	TRBV5-1	14	TGCGCCAGCACCCTGGGACAGCTTGCCTATGGCTACACCTTC	CASTLGQLAYGYTF
TRBJ1-1	few	-	TRBV18	14	TGTGCCAGCTCACCAGCAGGTTTGATCACTGAAGCTTTCTTT	CASSPAGLITEAFF
TRBJ2-5	-	TRBD1	TRBV5-1	16	TGCGCCAGCAGCTTGCTCGGACAGGGTCTATGGAAGACCCAGTACTTC	CASSLLGQGLWKTQYF
TRBJ1-4	-	-	TRBV20-1	14	TGCAGTGCTAGAGAGGGGGGGGTCGGTGAAAAACTGTTTTTT	CSAREGGVGEKLFF
TRBJ2-1	-	-	TRBV7-6	15	TGTGCCAGCAGCTCCACGGGGGGACACCACAATGAGCAGTTCTTC	CASSSTGGHHNEQFF
TRBJ1-4	-	TRBD1	TRBV7-9	15	TGTGCCAGCAGCCGAAGGACAGGACCTAATGAAAAACTGTTTTTT	CASSRRTGPNEKLFF
TRBJ2-1	-	-	TRBV6-2/TRBV6-3	13	TGTGCCAGCAGTTACATAGTCGACAATGAGCAGTTCTTC	CASSYIVDNEQFF
TRBJ2-3	-	TRBD1	TRBV29-1	16	TGCAGCGTTGAAGGATCCGGGACAGGGGATGAGGATACGCAGTATTTT	CSVEGSGTGDEDTQYF
TRBJ2-4	few	-	TRBV4-3	14	TGCGCCAGCAGCCAAGAGGAGGGGAGTAGCATTCAGTACTTC	CASSQEEGSSIQYF
TRBJ2-7	many	TRBD2	TRBV7-2	16	TGTGCCAGCAGCCCAACTAGCGGGAGGGCCTTTGCCGAGCAGTACTTC	CASSPTSGRAFAEQYF
TRBJ1-2	few	TRBD1	TRBV24-1	13	TGTGCCACCAGGGGGGACAGGGGGCGAGGCTACACCTTC	CATRGDRGRGYTF